A selection of T cell receptor beta chains follows, all from one sample in a study of blood T cell repertoires in COVID-19. Sequencing used immunoSEQ multiplex PCR; TCRdb keeps in-frame clones, though not all of them. The sample records 100,000 to 150,000 clones, 65% to 85% being singletons. The material sequenced was peripheral blood. The receptors here all came from a man older than 75 with active or convalescent COVID-19. CDR3s include the opening cysteine and the closing phenylalanine or tryptophan. Clone size is given for some rows only: seen once, a few or many times, or a class if the clone is expanded.

.,TRBV6-5,CASRHTEHPYGYTF
.,TRBV7-2,CASSLEGGAVSPLHF
.,TRBV9,CASSADSYNEQFF
.,TRBV27,CASSRVGGPGQETQYF
.,TRBV7-2,CASSLAGTPNQPQHF
few,TRBV6-4,CATTLEYF
.,TRBV15,CATRNTRTDQETQYF
.,TRBV9,CASRPGTANTDTQYF
.,TRBV24-1,CATSDLSPNRGQGYNEQFF
.,TRBV5-1,CASSAHGQGAYEQYF
.,TRBV20-1,CSASKLGQSNYGYTF